This passage covers 10 T cell receptor beta chains from one sample sequenced in a study of blood T cell repertoires in COVID-19. The method was immunoSEQ multiplex PCR; TCRdb's version includes in-frame clones alone and lacks a portion of them. The sample includes tens of thousands of clones, roughly 90% of them seen just once. The material sequenced was peripheral blood. The receptors shown here come from a woman of 80 years or more with active COVID-19.

This sequence joins TRBV5-1 and TRBJ2-7; the match to TRBD1 covers 7 bases. Per the germline V gene, CDR1 is SGHRS and CDR2 is YFSETQ. V gave up 3 bases and J gave up 3 bases; unmatched junction bases: 3. This CDR3 region has 13 residues. CDR3 in DNA: TGCGCCAGCAGCTGGGGACAGCTCTACGAGCAGTACTTC. Protein product: CASSWGQLYEQYF.

The CDR3 sequence: CASSQARLERQYF. The DNA of the CDR3 is TGCGCCAGCAGCCAAGCCCGACTCGAAAGGCAGTATTTT. V gene TRBV4-1 combines with J gene TRBJ2-3; D is unclear. This CDR3 is 13 amino acids long. V lost 1 base and J lost 11, with 13 bases in between. The germline V gene has CDR1 MGHRA and CDR2 YSYEKL.

J is TRBJ1-2 and V is TRBV19, with 8 bases fitting TRBD1. The CDR3 has 14 residues. CDR1 is LNHDA, CDR2 SQIVND, per germline (reference sequence). V shed 5 bases and J 4 bases; nucleotides not matched to a gene: 6. This chain's CDR3 is CASSWDRYGYGYTF. The DNA for the CDR3 is TGTGCCAGTAGTTGGGACAGGTACGGCTATGGCTACACCTTC.

This clone came up once. This chain uses TRBV10-1 with TRBJ2-7, with 11 nucleotides matching TRBD2. The CDR3 has 14 amino acids. J lost 1 base, V lost 8 bases, and 4 bases had no gene match. The V gene's germline CDR1 is WNHNN and CDR2 SYGVQD (reference sequence). This CDR3 is CASPGLADSYEQYF. The CDR3 nucleotides are TGCGCCAGCCCGGGACTAGCGGATTCCTACGAGCAGTACTTC.

This chain links TRBV7-2 with TRBJ2-1; D is perhaps TRBD2 (6 bases). This CDR3 is built from 18 residues. Trimming cost V 1 base and J 4 bases, with 20 bases left between them. Germline values: CDR1 SGHTA, CDR2 FQGNSA. Here the CDR3 reads CASSLVGPWAGIYNEQFF. The CDR3 DNA follows: TGTGCCAGCAGCTTAGTGGGCCCCTGGGCGGGGATTTACAATGAGCAGTTCTTC.

V and J are TRBV7-9 and TRBJ2-2; perhaps TRBD2 as D (5 bases). Germline CDR1 reads SEHNR; CDR2 reads FQNEAQ (reference sequence). V lost 0 bases, J lost 0 bases, and 5 bases lay in between. CDR3 size: 15 residues. The CDR3 DNA reads TGTGCCAGCAGCTTAGCTAGCGCGAACACCGGGGAGCTGTTTTTT. This encodes CASSLASANTGELFF. Supplemented by reference TRBV7-9 and TRBJ2-2, the full variable domain reads DTGVSQNPRHKITKRGQNVTFRCDPISEHNRLYWYRQTLGQGPEFLTYFQNEAQLEKSRLLSDRFSAERPKGSFSTLEIQRTEQGDSAMYLCASSLASANTGELFFGEGSRLTVL.

This sequence joins TRBV4-1 and TRBJ2-5; 16 bases are shared with TRBD2. Germline-derived CDR1 and CDR2 are MGHRA and YSYEKL. The V gene end was trimmed by 4 bases and the J gene end by 5 bases; junction bases not matched to a gene: 7. The CDR3 consists of 17 residues. This CDR3 reads CASSRGTSGGAPETQYF. CDR3 sequence (DNA): TGCGCCAGCAGCCGCGGGACTAGCGGGGGGGCTCCGGAGACCCAGTACTTC.

The V call is TRBV19, the J call TRBJ2-1, with a possible D match to TRBD1 (6 bases). Germline CDR1 is LNHDA and CDR2 is SQIVND (reference sequence). The V gene lost 1 base and the J gene lost 0 bases, with 10 bases spanning the gap. This CDR3 comprises 16 residues. CDR3 nucleotide sequence: TGTGCCAGTAGTATAGGTAGAGGGGGCTCCTACAATGAGCAGTTCTTC. Translated, it gives CASSIGRGGSYNEQFF.

CDR3 sequence: CASSQDSIAKNIQYF. The CDR3, as DNA: TGTGCCAGCAGCCAAGATTCTATAGCCAAAAACATTCAGTACTTC. This sequence joins TRBV3-1 (or the pseudogene TRBV3-2) and TRBJ2-4, with D hard to call. Per germline, CDR1 LGHDT and CDR2 YNNKEL (reference sequence). This CDR3 contains 15 residues. The V end was cut by 0 bases, the J end by 0 bases, with 6 bases between.

This clone was detected only a few times. The V gene is TRBV19, the J gene TRBJ2-7; maybe TRBD1 (5 bases). This CDR3 spans 15 amino acids. In germline, CDR1 is LNHDA, CDR2 SQIVND (reference sequence). V gave up 6 bases and J gave up 4 bases, with 19 bases separating them. The CDR3 DNA follows: TGTGCCAGTAGCACCCTCCATCAGGGTGGGTACGAGCAGTACTTC. Protein product: CASSTLHQGGYEQYF.